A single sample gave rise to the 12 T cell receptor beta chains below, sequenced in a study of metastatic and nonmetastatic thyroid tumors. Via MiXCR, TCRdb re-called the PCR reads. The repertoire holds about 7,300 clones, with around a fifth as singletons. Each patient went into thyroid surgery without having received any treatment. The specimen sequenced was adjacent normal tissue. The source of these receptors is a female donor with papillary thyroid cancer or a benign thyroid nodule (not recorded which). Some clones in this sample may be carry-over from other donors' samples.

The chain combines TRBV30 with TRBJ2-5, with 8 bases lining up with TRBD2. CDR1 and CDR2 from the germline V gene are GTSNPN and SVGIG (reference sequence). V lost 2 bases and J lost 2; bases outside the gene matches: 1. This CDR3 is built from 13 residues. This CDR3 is CAWSSGGQETQYF. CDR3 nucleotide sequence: TGTGCCTGGAGTAGCGGGGGTCAAGAGACCCAGTACTTC.

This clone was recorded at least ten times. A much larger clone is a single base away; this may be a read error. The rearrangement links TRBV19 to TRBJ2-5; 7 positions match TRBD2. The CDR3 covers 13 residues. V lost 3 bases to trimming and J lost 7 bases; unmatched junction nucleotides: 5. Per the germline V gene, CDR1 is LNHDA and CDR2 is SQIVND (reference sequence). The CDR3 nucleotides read TGTGCCAGTAGTATTTACCAGCGGGGGACCCAGTACTTC. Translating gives CASSIYQRGTQYF.

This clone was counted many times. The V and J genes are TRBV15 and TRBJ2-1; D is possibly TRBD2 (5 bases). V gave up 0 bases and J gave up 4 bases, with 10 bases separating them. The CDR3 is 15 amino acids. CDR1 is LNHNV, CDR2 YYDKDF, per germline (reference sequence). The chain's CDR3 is CATSRDFSGYNEQFF. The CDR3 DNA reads TGTGCCACCAGCAGAGATTTCTCGGGGTACAATGAGCAGTTCTTC.

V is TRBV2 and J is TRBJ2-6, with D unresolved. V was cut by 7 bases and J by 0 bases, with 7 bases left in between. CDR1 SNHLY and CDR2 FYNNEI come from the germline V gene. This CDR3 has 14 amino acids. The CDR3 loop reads CASKEISGANVLTF. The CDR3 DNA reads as TGTGCCAGCAAAGAGATCTCTGGGGCCAACGTCCTGACTTTC.

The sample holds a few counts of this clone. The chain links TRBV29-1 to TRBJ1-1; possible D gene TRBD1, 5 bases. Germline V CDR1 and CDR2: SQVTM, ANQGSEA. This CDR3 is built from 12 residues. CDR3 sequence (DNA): TGCAGAGTCGACAGTCGAAACACTGAAGCTTTCTTT. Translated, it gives CRVDSRNTEAFF.

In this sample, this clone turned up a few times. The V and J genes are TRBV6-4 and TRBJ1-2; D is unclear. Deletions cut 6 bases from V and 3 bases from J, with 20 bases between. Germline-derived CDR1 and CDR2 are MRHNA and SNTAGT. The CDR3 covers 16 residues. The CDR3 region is CASRGLGGDQDYGYTF. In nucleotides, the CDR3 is TGTGCCAGCAGAGGACTAGGCGGGGATCAGGACTATGGCTACACCTTC.

CDR3 DNA sequence: TGTGCCAGCACCTGGACAGGTTCCAATGGCTACACCTTC. It specifies CASTWTGSNGYTF. The V gene is TRBV12-3 or TRBV12-4, the J gene TRBJ1-2; 7 bases match TRBD1. There are 13 residues in the CDR3. Losses at the gene ends were 7 bases for V and 6 bases for J; bases not matched to a gene: 8.

CDR3 region: CSAVRGPANQPQHF. The CDR3 DNA reads TGCAGTGCCGTCAGGGGGCCGGCCAATCAGCCCCAGCATTTT. The gene calls are TRBV20-1 and TRBJ1-5; 8 bases line up with TRBD1. The CDR3 extends over 14 amino acids. Germline V CDR1 and CDR2: DFQATT, SNEGSKA (reference sequence). Losses at the gene ends were 6 bases for V and 3 bases for J; bases not matched to a gene: 7.

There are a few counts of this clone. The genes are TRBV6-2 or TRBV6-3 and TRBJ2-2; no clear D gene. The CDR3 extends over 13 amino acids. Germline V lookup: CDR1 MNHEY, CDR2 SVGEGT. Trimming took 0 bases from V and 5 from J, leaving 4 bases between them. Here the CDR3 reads CASSYSETGELFF. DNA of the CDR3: TGTGCCAGCAGTTACTCAGAAACCGGGGAGCTGTTTTTT.

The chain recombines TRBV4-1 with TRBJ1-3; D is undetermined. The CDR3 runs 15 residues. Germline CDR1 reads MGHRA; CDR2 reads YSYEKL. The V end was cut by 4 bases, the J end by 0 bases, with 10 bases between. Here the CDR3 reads CASSLGPNSGNTIYF. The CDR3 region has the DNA TGCGCCAGCAGCCTCGGACCTAACTCTGGAAACACCATATATTTT.

The CDR3 nucleotides read TGTGCCAGCAGCCCCTCCACTGACGAGCAGTACTTC. Translated, it gives CASSPSTDEQYF. V and J are TRBV6-1 and TRBJ2-7; D not certain. V was shortened by 6 bases and J by 5 bases, with 11 bases between the two germline ends. Germline CDR1 MNHNS, CDR2 SASEGT. The CDR3 covers 12 residues.

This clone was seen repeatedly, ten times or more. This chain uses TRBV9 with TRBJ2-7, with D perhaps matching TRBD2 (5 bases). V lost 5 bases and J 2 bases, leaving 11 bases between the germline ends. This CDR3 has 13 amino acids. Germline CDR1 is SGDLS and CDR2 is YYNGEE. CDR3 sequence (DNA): TGTGCCAGCAGTGCCGGGGTCGCCTACGAGCAGTACTTC. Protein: CASSAGVAYEQYF.